The clone carrying this T cell receptor beta chain was found a few times. Its antigen remains unknown. TCRdb re-called the 5' RACE reads with MiXCR, one entry per CDR3 protein. Of hundreds of thousands of distinct CDR3 sequences in the sample, roughly 20% were seen once. This entry belongs to a study of identical twins. V lost 2 bases, J lost 3 bases, and 8 bases lay in between. The CDR3 runs 13 residues. Study outcomes and limitations: Sharing of beta out-of-frame sequences by twins showed a weaker excess.

Another study also made use of these data, one on T cells expressing NK-cell markers.

The TCR originated in a woman under 30 in good health. Sequencing used PBMCs. V gene TRBV12-3 or TRBV12-4 combines with J gene TRBJ2-7, with D unclear. CDR3 loop: CASSLNQNYEQYF. The CDR3 bases are TGTGCCAGCAGTTTAAACCAGAACTACGAGCAGTACTTC.